This TCR beta chain was found in a study of post-analysis software for immune sequencing data. As for the study in general: Progressive-relapsing, secondary progressive and relapsing-remitting multiple sclerosis were among the disease courses included.

This clonotype was seen a handful of times. Unique molecular identifiers tagged the TCR beta cDNA libraries. A population of roughly 0.95 to 10 million T cells gave rise to approximately 530,000 cDNA molecules. TCRdb redid the calling of the PCR reads with MiXCR, one entry per CDR3 protein. The sample lists 750,000 to 950,000 distinct CDR3 sequences, approximately 53% occurring once. This sequence originates from a girl aged 10-17 years with multiple sclerosis. The sequenced sample was blood.

The DNA of the CDR3 is TGTGCCAGCAGTGTTTCTCTAGCGGGGGGCACAGATACGCAGTATTTT. The encoded protein is CASSVSLAGGTDTQYF. The chain couples TRBV6-4 to TRBJ2-3; 10 bases line up with TRBD2. The CDR3 contains 16 residues. Germline values: CDR1 MRHNA, CDR2 SNTAGT. V dropped 4 bases and J dropped 1; count of bases not matched to a gene: 5.